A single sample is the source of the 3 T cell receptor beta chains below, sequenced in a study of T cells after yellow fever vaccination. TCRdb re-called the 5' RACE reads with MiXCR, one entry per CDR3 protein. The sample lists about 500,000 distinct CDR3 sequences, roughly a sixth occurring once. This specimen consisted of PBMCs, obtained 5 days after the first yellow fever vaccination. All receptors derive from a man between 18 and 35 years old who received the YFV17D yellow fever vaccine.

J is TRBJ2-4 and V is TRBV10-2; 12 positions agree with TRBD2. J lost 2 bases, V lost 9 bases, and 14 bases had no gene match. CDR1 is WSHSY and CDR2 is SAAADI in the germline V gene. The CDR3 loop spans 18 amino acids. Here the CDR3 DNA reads TGCGCCAGTCTCGAGAGGCTAGCGGGGGGGCAGTCCAAAAACATTCAGTACTTC. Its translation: CASLERLAGGQSKNIQYF.

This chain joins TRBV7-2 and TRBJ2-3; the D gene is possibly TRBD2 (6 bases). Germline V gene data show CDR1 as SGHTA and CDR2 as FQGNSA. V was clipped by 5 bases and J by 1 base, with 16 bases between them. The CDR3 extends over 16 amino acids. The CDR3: CASSDPRRGGTDTQYF. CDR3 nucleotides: TGTGCCAGCAGCGACCCTCGGAGGGGCGGCACAGATACGCAGTATTTT. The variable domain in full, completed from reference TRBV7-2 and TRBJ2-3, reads GAGVSQSPSNKVTEKGKDVELRCDPISGHTALYWYRQSLGQGLEFLIYFQGNSAPDKSGLPSDRFSAERTGGSVSTLTIQRTQQEDSAVYLCASSDPRRGGTDTQYFGPGTRLTVL.

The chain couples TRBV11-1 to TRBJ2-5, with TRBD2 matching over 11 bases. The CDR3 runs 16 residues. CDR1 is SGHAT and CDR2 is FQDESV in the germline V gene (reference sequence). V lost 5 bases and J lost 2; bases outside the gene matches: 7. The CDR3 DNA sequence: TGTGCCAGCAGCCCGAAACTAGCGGGGGAGCAAGAGACCCAGTACTTC. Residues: CASSPKLAGEQETQYF. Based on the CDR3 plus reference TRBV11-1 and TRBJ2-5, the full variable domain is EAEVAQSPRYKITEKSQAVAFWCDPISGHATLYWYRQILGQGPELLVQFQDESVVDDSQLPKDRFSAERLKGVDSTLKIQPAELGDSAMYLCASSPKLAGEQETQYFGPGTRLLVL.